The clone carrying this T cell receptor (beta chain) was observed a handful of times. Its antigen is not known. TCRdb re-derived calls from the 5' RACE reads in MiXCR, one entry per CDR3 protein. The sample consists of roughly 230,000 distinct CDR3 sequences, about 8.5% of them appearing once. The data belong to a study of identical twins. General observations from the study: Clonotypes of the beta chain that were abundant in cord blood carried fewer insertions (memory repertoires showed none).

These same records also appear under a second study, on yellow fever vaccine responses in identical twins.

Sample: CD8+ T cells sorted from blood. This sequence was found in a woman between 18 and 29 years old in good health.

CDR3 in DNA: TGTGCCAGCAGTTTGGTAGCGGGAGGTGGGAATGAGCAGTTCTTC. Amino acids: CASSLVAGGGNEQFF. This chain connects TRBV27 to TRBJ2-1, with 10 bases aligning to TRBD2. Germline CDR1 and CDR2: MNHEY and SMNVEV (reference sequence). The CDR3 spans 15 residues. Trimming took 3 bases from V and 7 from J; bases not matched to a gene: 6.